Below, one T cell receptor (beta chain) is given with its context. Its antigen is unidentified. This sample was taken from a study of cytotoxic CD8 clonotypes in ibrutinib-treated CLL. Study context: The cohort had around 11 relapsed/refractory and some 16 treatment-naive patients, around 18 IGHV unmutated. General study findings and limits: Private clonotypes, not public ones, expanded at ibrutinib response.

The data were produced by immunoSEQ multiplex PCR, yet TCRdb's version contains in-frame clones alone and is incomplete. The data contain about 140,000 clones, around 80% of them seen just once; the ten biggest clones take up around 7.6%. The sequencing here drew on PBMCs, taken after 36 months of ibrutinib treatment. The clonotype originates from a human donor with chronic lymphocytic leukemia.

The CDR3 nucleotides are TGTGCCAGCAGCCAAGATTGGACAGATACGCAGTATTTT. It encodes CASSQDWTDTQYF. V gene TRBV14 combines with J gene TRBJ2-3, with D uncertain. The germline CDR1 and CDR2 sequences are SGHDN and FVKESK. V was clipped by 0 bases and J by 3 bases, with 4 bases between them. The CDR3 runs to 13 residues.